Listed here are 5 T cell receptor beta chains from one sample, sequenced in a study of spatial heterogeneity in lung cancer. TCRdb reanalysed the 5' RACE reads using MiXCR and keeps one entry per CDR3 protein. The sample has under 150,000 distinct CDR3 sequences, 10% to 12% seen once. Time point defined: blood at routine non-recurrence follow-up after resection. This specimen was PBMCs, taken at follow-up. The receptors were gathered from a female donor with early-stage non-small cell lung cancer.

This chain joins TRBV20-1 and TRBJ1-5; D gene ambiguous. V lost 5 bases and J lost 1, with 12 bases in between. The V gene's germline CDR1 is DFQATT and CDR2 SNEGSKA (reference sequence). The CDR3 spans 14 residues. The CDR3 bases are TGCAGTGCTTCCCACAGTGCCAGCAATCAGCCCCAGCATTTT. This translates into CSASHSASNQPQHF.

This sequence joins TRBV18 and TRBJ1-2; D is possibly TRBD1 (5 bases). Germline CDR1 is KGHSH and CDR2 is LQKENI. Trimming shortened V by 4 bases and J by 8 bases, and 17 bases separated the two germline ends. CDR3 length equals 14 residues. CDR3 in amino acids: CASSLTGGEDGYTF. The DNA for the CDR3 is TGTGCCAGCTCACTAACCGGGGGAGAGGACGGCTACACCTTC.

The gene calls are TRBV12-3 or TRBV12-4 and TRBJ2-1; 9 bases match TRBD2. J gave up 6 bases and V 6 bases, and 12 bases lay outside the gene matches. CDR3 length equals 16 residues. Here the CDR3 reads CASSQRSGRNSNEQFF. In DNA form, the CDR3 reads TGTGCCAGCAGCCAAAGAAGCGGGAGGAACTCCAATGAGCAGTTCTTC.

The gene calls are TRBV5-1 and TRBJ2-7; D not certain. V shed 0 bases and J shed 3 bases, with 13 bases lying between them. This CDR3 is built from 15 residues. Germline loops: CDR1 SGHRS, CDR2 YFSETQ. As DNA, the CDR3 is TGCGCCAGCAGCTTGGTACCCGGAAACTTCTACGAGCAGTACTTC. Its protein is CASSLVPGNFYEQYF.

The gene calls are TRBV28 and TRBJ1-5; D remains ambiguous. Germline CDR1 reads MDHEN; CDR2 reads SYDVKM. Trimming left V 4 bases short and J 7 bases short, with 11 bases between. The CDR3 spans 13 residues. The CDR3: CASSYPDWQPQHF. In DNA, the CDR3 is TGTGCCAGCAGTTATCCTGACTGGCAGCCCCAGCATTTT.